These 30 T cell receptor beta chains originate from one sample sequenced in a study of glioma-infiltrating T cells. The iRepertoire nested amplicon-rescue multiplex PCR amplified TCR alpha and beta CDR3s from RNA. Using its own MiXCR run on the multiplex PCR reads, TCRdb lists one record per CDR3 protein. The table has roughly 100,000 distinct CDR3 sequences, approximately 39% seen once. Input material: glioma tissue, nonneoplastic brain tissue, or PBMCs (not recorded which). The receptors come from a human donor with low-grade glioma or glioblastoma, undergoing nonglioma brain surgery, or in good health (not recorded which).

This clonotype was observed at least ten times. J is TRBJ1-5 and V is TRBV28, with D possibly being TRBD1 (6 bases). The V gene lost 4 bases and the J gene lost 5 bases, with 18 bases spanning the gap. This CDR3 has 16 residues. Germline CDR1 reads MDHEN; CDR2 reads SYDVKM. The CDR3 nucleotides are TGTGCCAGCAGTTCGAGGGGGGGTCCTCTAGATCAGCCCCAGCATTTT. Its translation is CASSSRGGPLDQPQHF. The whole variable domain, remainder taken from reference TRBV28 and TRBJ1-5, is DVKVTQSSRYLVKRTGEKVFLECVQDMDHENMFWYRQDPGLGLRLIYFSYDVKMKEKGDIPEGYSVSREKKERFSLILESASTNQTSMYLCASSSRGGPLDQPQHFGDGTRLSIL.

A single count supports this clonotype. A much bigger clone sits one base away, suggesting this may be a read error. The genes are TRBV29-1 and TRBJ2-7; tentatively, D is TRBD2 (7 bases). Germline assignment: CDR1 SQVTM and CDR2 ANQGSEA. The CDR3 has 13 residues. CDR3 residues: CSVETGGNYEQCF. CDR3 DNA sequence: TGCAGCGTTGAAACGGGGGGCAATTACGAGCAGTGCTTC.

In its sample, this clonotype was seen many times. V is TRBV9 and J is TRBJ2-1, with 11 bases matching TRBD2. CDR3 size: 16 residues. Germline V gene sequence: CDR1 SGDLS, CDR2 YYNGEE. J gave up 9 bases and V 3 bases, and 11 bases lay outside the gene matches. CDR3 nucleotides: TGTGCCAGCAGCGCTAGTAGCGGGAGGGGGTGGGCTGAGCAGTTCTTC. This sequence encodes CASSASSGRGWAEQFF.

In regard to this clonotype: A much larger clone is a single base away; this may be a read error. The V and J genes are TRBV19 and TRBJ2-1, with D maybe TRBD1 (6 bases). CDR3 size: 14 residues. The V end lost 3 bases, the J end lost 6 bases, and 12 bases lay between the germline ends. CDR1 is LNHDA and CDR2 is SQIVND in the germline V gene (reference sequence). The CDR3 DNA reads TGTGCCAGTAGTATGGGCAGGGGCCTCAATGAGCAGTTCTTC. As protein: CASSMGRGLNEQFF.

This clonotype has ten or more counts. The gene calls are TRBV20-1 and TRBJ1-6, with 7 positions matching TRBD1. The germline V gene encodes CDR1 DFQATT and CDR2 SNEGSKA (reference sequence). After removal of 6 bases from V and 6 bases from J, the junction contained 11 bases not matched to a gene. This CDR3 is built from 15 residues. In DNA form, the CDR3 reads TGCAGTGCCGAGAACCGGGACAGACTTAATTCACCCCTCCACTTT. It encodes CSAENRDRLNSPLHF.

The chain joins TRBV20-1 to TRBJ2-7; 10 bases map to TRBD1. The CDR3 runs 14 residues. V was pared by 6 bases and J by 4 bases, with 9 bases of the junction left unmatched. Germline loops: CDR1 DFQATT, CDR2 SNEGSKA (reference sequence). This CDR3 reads CSAEGQGLGYEQYF. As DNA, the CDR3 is TGCAGTGCAGAGGGACAGGGGCTTGGGTACGAGCAGTACTTC.

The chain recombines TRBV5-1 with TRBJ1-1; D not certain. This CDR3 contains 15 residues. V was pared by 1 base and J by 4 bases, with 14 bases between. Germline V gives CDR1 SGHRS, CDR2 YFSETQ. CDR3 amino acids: CASSLLGQVSTEAFF. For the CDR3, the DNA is TGCGCCAGCAGCTTGTTAGGCCAGGTGAGCACTGAAGCTTTCTTT.

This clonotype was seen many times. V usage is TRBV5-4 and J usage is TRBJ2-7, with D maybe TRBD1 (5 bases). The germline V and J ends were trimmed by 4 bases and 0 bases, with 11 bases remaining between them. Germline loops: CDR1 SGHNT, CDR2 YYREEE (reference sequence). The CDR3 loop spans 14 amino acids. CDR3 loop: CASSPEQDSYEQYF. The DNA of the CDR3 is TGTGCCAGCAGCCCGGAACAGGACTCCTACGAGCAGTACTTC.

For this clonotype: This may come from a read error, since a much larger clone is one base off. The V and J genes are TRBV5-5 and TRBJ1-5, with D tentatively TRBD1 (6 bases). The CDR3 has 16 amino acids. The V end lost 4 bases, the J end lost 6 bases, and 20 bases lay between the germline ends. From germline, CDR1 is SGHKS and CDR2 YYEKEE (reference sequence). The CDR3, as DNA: TGTGCCAGCAGCCCTTTTAAGGGGGGGTACGCTCAGCCCCAGCATTTT. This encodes CASSPFKGGYAQPQHF. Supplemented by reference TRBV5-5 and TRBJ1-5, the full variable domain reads DAGVTQSPTHLIKTRGQQVTLRCSPISGHKSVSWYQQVLGQGPQFIFQYYEKEERGRGNFPDRFSARQFPNYSSELNVNALLLGDSALYLCASSPFKGGYAQPQHFGDGTRLSIL.

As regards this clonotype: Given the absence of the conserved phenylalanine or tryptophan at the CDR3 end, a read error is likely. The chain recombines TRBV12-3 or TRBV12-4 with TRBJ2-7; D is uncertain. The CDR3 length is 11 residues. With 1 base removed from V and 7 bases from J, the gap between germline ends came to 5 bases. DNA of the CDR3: TGTGCCAGCAGTTTAGAACCAGAGCAGTACCTC. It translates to CASSLEPEQYL.

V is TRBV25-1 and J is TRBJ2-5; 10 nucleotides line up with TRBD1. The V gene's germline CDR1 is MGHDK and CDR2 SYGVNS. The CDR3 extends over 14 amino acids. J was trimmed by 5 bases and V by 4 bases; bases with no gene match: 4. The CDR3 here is CASSATGGGETQYF. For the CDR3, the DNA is TGTGCCAGCAGTGCGACAGGGGGCGGCGAGACCCAGTACTTC.

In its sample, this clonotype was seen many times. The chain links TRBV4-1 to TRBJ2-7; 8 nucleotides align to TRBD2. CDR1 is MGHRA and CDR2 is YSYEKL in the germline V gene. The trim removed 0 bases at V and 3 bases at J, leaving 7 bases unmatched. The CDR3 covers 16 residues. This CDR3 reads CASSQDPSGRIYEQYF. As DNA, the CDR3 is TGCGCCAGCAGCCAAGATCCCAGCGGGAGAATCTACGAGCAGTACTTC.

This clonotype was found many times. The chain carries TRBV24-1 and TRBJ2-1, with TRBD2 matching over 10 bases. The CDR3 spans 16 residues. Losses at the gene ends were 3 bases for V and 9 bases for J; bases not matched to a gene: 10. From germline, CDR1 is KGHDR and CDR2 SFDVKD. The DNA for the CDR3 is TGTGCCACCAGTGATCCACTAGCGGGGAAGAAGGGTGAGCAGTTCTTC. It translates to CATSDPLAGKKGEQFF.

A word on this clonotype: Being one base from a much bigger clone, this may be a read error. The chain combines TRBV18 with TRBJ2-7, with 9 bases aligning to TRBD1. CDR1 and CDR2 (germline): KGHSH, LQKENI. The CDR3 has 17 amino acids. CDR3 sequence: CASSPSPDRGHSYEQSF. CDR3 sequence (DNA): TGTGCCAGCTCACCAAGTCCGGACAGGGGCCACTCCTACGAGCAGTCCTTC.

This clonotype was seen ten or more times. CDR3 in amino acids: CASSFLLANQETQYF. The CDR3 DNA follows: TGTGCCAGCAGCTTTCTACTAGCGAACCAAGAGACCCAGTACTTC. This chain joins TRBV11-2 and TRBJ2-5; 7 bases match TRBD2. From germline, CDR1 is SGHAT and CDR2 FQNNGV. Trimming took 3 bases from V and 0 from J; bases not matched to a gene: 4. The CDR3 extends over 15 amino acids.

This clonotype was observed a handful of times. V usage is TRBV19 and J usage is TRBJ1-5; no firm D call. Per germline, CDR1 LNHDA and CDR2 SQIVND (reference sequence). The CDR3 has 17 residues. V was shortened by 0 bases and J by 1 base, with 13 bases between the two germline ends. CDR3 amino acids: CASSIESARGSNQPQHF. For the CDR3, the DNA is TGTGCCAGTAGTATAGAGTCAGCCAGAGGAAGCAATCAGCCCCAGCATTTT. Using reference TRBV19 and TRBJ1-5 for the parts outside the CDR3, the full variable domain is DGGITQSPKYLFRKEGQNVTLSCEQNLNHDAMYWYRQDPGQGLRLIYYSQIVNDFQKGDIAEGYSVSREKKESFPLTVTSAQKNPTAFYLCASSIESARGSNQPQHFGDGTRLSIL.

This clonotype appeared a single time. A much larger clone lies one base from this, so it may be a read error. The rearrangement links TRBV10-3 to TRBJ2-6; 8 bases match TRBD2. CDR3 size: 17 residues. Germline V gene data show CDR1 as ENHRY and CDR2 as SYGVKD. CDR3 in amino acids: CATGRGAQISGANVLAF. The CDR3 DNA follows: TGTGCCACTGGGCGGGGGGCCCAGATCTCTGGGGCCAACGTCCTGGCTTTC.

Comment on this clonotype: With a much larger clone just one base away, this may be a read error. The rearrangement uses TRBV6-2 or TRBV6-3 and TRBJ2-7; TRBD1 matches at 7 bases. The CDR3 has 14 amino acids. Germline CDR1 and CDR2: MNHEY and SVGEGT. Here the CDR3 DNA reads TGTGCCAGCTCACACCGGGACAGCACCTACGAGCAGCACTTC. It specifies CASSHRDSTYEQHF.

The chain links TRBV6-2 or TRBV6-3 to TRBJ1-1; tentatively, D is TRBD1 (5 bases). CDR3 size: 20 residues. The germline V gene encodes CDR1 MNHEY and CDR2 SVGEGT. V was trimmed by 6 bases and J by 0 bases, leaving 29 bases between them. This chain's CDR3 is CASRYRDGKGPSPMNTEAFF. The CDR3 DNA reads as TGTGCCAGCAGATACCGGGACGGCAAAGGTCCCTCCCCCATGAACACTGAAGCTTTCTTT.

CDR3 in amino acids: CASSLGLTGSYEQYF. CDR3 coding DNA: TGTGCCAGCAGCTTAGGGCTAACGGGGTCCTACGAGCAGTACTTC. The chain employs TRBV11-1 and TRBJ2-7; D may be TRBD2 (5 bases). CDR3 size: 15 residues. Trimming took off 1 base at V and 1 base at J, with 11 bases between the two ends. Germline CDR1 reads SGHAT; CDR2 reads FQDESV (reference sequence).

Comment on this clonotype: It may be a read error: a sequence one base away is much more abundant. The CDR3 nucleotides are TGTGCCAGCAGTGAGGTCGAACAGACCGCAGATACGCAGCATTTT. This gives the protein CASSEVEQTADTQHF. The chain carries TRBV2 and TRBJ2-3, with unresolved D. The J call may be incorrect, as the DNA end agrees better with TRBJ1-5. There are 15 residues in the CDR3. Germline V gene data show CDR1 as SNHLY and CDR2 as FYNNEI.

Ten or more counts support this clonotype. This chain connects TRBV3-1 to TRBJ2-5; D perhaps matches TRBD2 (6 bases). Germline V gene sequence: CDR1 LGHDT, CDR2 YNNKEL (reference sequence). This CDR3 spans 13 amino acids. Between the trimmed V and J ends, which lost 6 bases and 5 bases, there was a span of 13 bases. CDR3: CASSRDFKETQYF. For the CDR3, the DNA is TGTGCCAGCAGTCGGGACTTCAAGGAGACCCAGTACTTC.

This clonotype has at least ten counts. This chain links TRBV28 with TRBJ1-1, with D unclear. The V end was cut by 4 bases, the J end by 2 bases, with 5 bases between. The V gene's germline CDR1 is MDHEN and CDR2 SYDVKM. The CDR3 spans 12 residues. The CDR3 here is CASSSVNTEAFF. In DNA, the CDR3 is TGTGCCAGCAGTTCGGTAAACACTGAAGCTTTCTTT.

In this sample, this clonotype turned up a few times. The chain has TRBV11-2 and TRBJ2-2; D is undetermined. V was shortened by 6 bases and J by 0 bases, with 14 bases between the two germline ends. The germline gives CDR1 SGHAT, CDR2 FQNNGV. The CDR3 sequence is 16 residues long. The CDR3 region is CASRGGVLANTGELFF. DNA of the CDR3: TGTGCCAGCAGGGGTGGGGTGCTAGCGAACACCGGGGAGCTGTTTTTT.

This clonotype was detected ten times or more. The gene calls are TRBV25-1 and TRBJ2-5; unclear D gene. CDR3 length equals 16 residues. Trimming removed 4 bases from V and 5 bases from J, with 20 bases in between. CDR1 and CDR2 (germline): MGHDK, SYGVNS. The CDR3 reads CASSGSRAPAGETQYF. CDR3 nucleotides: TGTGCCAGCAGTGGGAGCCGGGCCCCAGCTGGGGAGACCCAGTACTTC.

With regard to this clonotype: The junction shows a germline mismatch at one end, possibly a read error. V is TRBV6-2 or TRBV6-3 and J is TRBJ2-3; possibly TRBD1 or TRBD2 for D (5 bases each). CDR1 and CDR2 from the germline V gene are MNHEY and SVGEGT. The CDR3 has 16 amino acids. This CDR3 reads CAGSPGTKTSTDTQYF. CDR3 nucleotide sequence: TGTGCCGGCAGTCCCGGGACGAAGACTAGCACAGATACGCAGTATTTT.

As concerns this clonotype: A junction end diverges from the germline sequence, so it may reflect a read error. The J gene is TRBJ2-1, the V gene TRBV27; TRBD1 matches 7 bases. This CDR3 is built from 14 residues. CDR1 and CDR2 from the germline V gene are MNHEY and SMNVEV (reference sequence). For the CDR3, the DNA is TGTGCCTGCAGTTTCGAACAGGGGAAATATGAGCAGTTCTTC. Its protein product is CACSFEQGKYEQFF.

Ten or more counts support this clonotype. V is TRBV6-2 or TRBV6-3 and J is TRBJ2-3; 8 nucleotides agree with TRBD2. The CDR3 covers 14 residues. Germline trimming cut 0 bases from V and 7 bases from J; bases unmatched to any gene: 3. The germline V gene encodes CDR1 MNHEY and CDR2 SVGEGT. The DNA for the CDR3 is TGTGCCAGCAGTTACTCCGCGGGAGGAAATACGCAGTATTTT. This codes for CASSYSAGGNTQYF.

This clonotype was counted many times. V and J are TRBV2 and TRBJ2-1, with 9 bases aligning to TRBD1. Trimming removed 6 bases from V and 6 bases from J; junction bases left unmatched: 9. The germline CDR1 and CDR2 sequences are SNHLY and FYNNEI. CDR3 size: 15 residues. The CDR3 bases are TGTGCCAGCAGAGTAGAGAGACAGGGGGGCAATGAGCAGTTCTTC. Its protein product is CASRVERQGGNEQFF.

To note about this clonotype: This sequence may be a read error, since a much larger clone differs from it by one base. This chain's CDR3 is CASSNPGQGAKFQETQYF. Here the CDR3 DNA reads TGTGCCAGCAGTAACCCGGGACAGGGAGCGAAATTCCAAGAGACCCAGTACTTC. The rearrangement uses TRBV12-3 or TRBV12-4 and TRBJ2-5, with TRBD1 identical over 9 bases. The J segment lost 1 base and the V segment lost 5 bases, leaving 14 bases of the junction unmatched. The CDR3 spans 18 residues.